Shown below are 17 T cell receptor beta chains from a single sample sequenced in a study of beta chain features in type 1 diabetes. Study conclusions and caveats: Type 1 diabetes patients had TCRB CDR3s that were shorter (moderately but significantly so) in all four CD4+ subsets.

Sequencing targeted expressed TCRB transcripts, as all isolated RNA had been reverse transcribed. Profiling relied on immunoSEQ multiplex PCR, and the TCRdb table lists in-frame clones only, not all of them. The repertoire holds around 690,000 clones, roughly 12% seen once, with more than 0.1% in the top ten. No antigen has been identified for these receptors. Specimen: naive CD4+ T cells from blood. The receptor set was obtained from a young man with type 1 diabetes.

This clone was seen a handful of times. V usage is TRBV5-1 and J usage is TRBJ2-2; D unclear. The germline gives CDR1 SGHRS, CDR2 YFSETQ. V was cut by 7 bases and J by 5 bases, with 21 bases left in between. This CDR3 has 16 amino acids. The DNA of the CDR3 is TGCGCCAGCTCAACGGCTTTATTAGCTGTTACCGGGGAGCTGTTTTTT. It yields the protein CASSTALLAVTGELFF.

V gene TRBV4-1 combines with J gene TRBJ1-1, with D tentatively TRBD1 (6 bases). Germline V gene sequence: CDR1 MGHRA, CDR2 YSYEKL. The germline V and J ends were trimmed by 3 bases and 4 bases, with 12 bases remaining between them. The CDR3 is made up of 14 amino acids. Written as DNA, the CDR3 is TGCGCCAGCAGCCACGCAGGGGAACGCACTGAAGCTTTCTTT. Its protein is CASSHAGERTEAFF.

The sample holds a few counts of this clone. The gene calls are TRBV11-1 and TRBJ1-1; TRBD1 is a possible D gene (5 bases). CDR3 length: 17 amino acids. Germline CDR1 SGHAT, CDR2 FQDESV (reference sequence). V lost 6 bases and J 3 bases, leaving 23 bases between the germline ends. DNA for the CDR3: TGTGCCAGCAGTCAAATCGATCTATCCGGAGGGGACACTGAAGCTTTCTTT. It is translated as CASSQIDLSGGDTEAFF.

This clone was observed a few times. The chain carries TRBV28 and TRBJ2-7; 10 bases are a match to TRBD1. Germline V gene sequence: CDR1 MDHEN, CDR2 SYDVKM. The CDR3 extends over 15 amino acids. J lost 5 bases, V lost 7 bases, and 11 bases had no gene match. The CDR3 here is CASTPGQGPFNEQYF. As DNA, the CDR3 is TGTGCCAGCACCCCGGGACAGGGGCCATTTAACGAGCAGTACTTC.

This clone has only a few counts. J is TRBJ1-2 and V is TRBV14; the match to TRBD1 covers 8 bases. J lost 5 bases, V lost 8 bases, and 7 bases had no gene match. The CDR3 runs 13 residues. CDR1 and CDR2 (germline): SGHDN, FVKESK. The CDR3 sequence is CASSGTGFYGYTF. CDR3 DNA sequence: TGTGCCAGCTCCGGGACAGGATTTTATGGCTACACCTTC.

The V and J genes are TRBV4-3 and TRBJ2-3; TRBD2 agrees at 10 bases. The CDR3 loop spans 18 amino acids. V was pared by 3 bases and J by 5 bases, with 14 bases of the junction left unmatched. Germline CDR1 LGHNA, CDR2 YSLEER. CDR3 sequence reads: CASSQAEASGGARDTQYF. CDR3 bases: TGCGCCAGCAGCCAGGCAGAGGCGAGCGGGGGGGCGAGAGATACGCAGTATTTT.

The V and J genes are TRBV7-3 and TRBJ1-1; 11 bases map to TRBD1. CDR3 length equals 17 residues. The germline gives CDR1 SGHTA, CDR2 FQGTGA. V gave up 4 bases and J gave up 1 base; unmatched junction bases: 8. In nucleotides, the CDR3 is TGTGCCAGCAGCTCTTCGGACAGGGGGCGAGGGAACACTGAAGCTTTCTTT. Its translation: CASSSSDRGRGNTEAFF. Variable domain in full (rest from reference TRBV7-3 and TRBJ1-1): GAGVSQTPSNKVTEKGKYVELRCDPISGHTALYWYRQSLGQGPEFLIYFQGTGAADDSGLPNDRFFAVRPEGSVSTLKIQRTERGDSAVYLCASSSSDRGRGNTEAFFGQGTRLTVV.

The rearrangement links TRBV28 to TRBJ2-1; D possibly corresponds to TRBD1 (5 bases). The CDR3 extends over 13 amino acids. The V end lost 10 bases, the J end lost 5 bases, and 15 bases lay between the germline ends. Per the germline V gene, CDR1 is MDHEN and CDR2 is SYDVKM. The CDR3 DNA reads as TGTGCCACCAGCTGGCAGGGTGACAATGAGCAGTTCTTC. This translates into CATSWQGDNEQFF. The full variable domain, its missing parts supplied by reference TRBV28 and TRBJ2-1, is DVKVTQSSRYLVKRTGEKVFLECVQDMDHENMFWYRQDPGLGLRLIYFSYDVKMKEKGDIPEGYSVSREKKERFSLILESASTNQTSMYLCATSWQGDNEQFFGPGTRLTVL.

Regarding this clone: Within the sample, other DNA sequences also encode this same CDR3. V usage is TRBV5-1 and J usage is TRBJ2-3, with D possibly being TRBD2 (6 bases). V was pared by 2 bases and J by 3 bases, with 10 bases between. The CDR3 is made up of 14 amino acids. Per the germline V gene, CDR1 is SGHRS and CDR2 is YFSETQ. This chain's CDR3 is CASSFGGRTDTQYF. The CDR3 bases are TGCGCCAGCAGCTTCGGGGGTAGAACAGATACGCAGTATTTT.

The chain links TRBV4-2 to TRBJ1-6; D uncertain. Trimming shortened V by 0 bases and J by 0 bases, and 9 bases separated the two germline ends. The CDR3 is made up of 17 amino acids. Germline CDR1 and CDR2: LGHNA and YNFKEQ. The CDR3 spells CASSQEGSSSYNSPLHF. DNA of the CDR3: TGTGCCAGCAGCCAAGAAGGATCCAGCTCCTATAATTCACCCCTCCACTTT.

V gene TRBV15 combines with J gene TRBJ1-3; D is possibly TRBD1 (6 bases). The V and J ends lost 6 bases and 4 bases respectively, with 10 bases between them. Germline V gene sequence: CDR1 LNHNV, CDR2 YYDKDF (reference sequence). This CDR3 is built from 13 residues. Here the CDR3 reads CATRGAPGNTIYF. The CDR3 region has the DNA TGTGCCACCAGGGGGGCGCCGGGAAACACCATATATTTT.

This clone has more than one count but fewer than ten. The V gene is TRBV29-1, the J gene TRBJ2-3; the match to TRBD2 covers 10 bases. The trim removed 8 bases at V and 4 bases at J, leaving 9 bases unmatched. The CDR3 runs 14 residues. Germline V gives CDR1 SQVTM, CDR2 ANQGSEA. The CDR3 DNA reads TGCAGCCCCTCTGGGCTAGCGGGGGCAGATACGCAGTATTTT. Translating gives CSPSGLAGADTQYF.

The rearrangement uses TRBV6-1 and TRBJ1-6; 7 bases are a match to TRBD1. CDR3 length equals 14 residues. The germline V gene encodes CDR1 MNHNS and CDR2 SASEGT. The V and J ends lost 6 bases and 9 bases, in that order; junction bases with no gene match: 8. CDR3 protein: CASRGDRDGSPLHF. The CDR3 nucleotides read TGTGCCAGCAGGGGAGACAGGGATGGTTCACCCCTCCACTTT.

This clone was picked up a small number of times. V is TRBV5-8 and J is TRBJ2-6, with D unclear. The CDR3 runs to 14 residues. Germline CDR1 is SGHTS and CDR2 is YDEGEE. Trimming stripped 5 bases from V and 0 bases from J, with 6 bases between. The CDR3 nucleotides read TGTGCCAGCAGTCCAGGCTCTGGGGCCAACGTCCTGACTTTC. Its translation: CASSPGSGANVLTF.

The V and J genes are TRBV5-1 and TRBJ2-1; 8 bases fit TRBD1. Trimming at V came to 3 bases and at J to 4 bases, leaving 6 bases not matched to a gene. CDR3 length: 15 amino acids. CDR1 SGHRS and CDR2 YFSETQ come from the germline V gene. The CDR3 region is CASSYQGAQYNEQFF. CDR3 in DNA: TGCGCCAGCAGCTACCAGGGGGCGCAGTACAATGAGCAGTTCTTC.

V is TRBV19 and J is TRBJ1-2, with no clear D. This CDR3 is built from 14 residues. V lost 7 bases, J lost 4 bases, and 16 bases lay in between. CDR1 and CDR2 from the germline V gene are LNHDA and SQIVND (reference sequence). Here the CDR3 reads CASTRGGVLYGYTF. The CDR3 nucleotides are TGTGCCAGTACTCGCGGTGGAGTACTCTATGGCTACACCTTC.

The genes are TRBV10-3 and TRBJ2-3, with a weak D call TRBD2 (5 bases). V shed 4 bases and J shed 5 bases, with 13 bases lying between them. The germline V gene has CDR1 ENHRY and CDR2 SYGVKD. The CDR3 contains 14 residues. CDR3 protein: CAISVAGLGDTQYF. In nucleotides, the CDR3 is TGTGCCATCAGTGTCGCAGGACTCGGAGATACGCAGTATTTT.